This T cell receptor beta chain was sequenced in a study of OX40 agonist ivuxolimab in advanced cancers. Study-wide context: Ivuxolimab, which targeted the costimulatory receptor OX40 (CD134), was an agonistic, fully human IgG2 monoclonal antibody. Among the roughly 50 dose-escalation patients, approximately 20 had hepatocellular carcinoma, 15 or so melanoma, 9 renal cell carcinoma and 9 head and neck cancer. Peripheral TCRbeta sequencing was intended to test whether TCR sequence diversity was altered and clonal T-cell expansion was caused by ivuxolimab. Patients were allowed to have had prior anti-PD-1, anti-PD-L1 or anti-CTLA-4 therapy, and less than 45% of the dose-escalation patients had previously received checkpoint inhibitors. Partial responses occurred in three dose-escalation patients: two with cutaneous melanoma and one with hepatocellular carcinoma. Intravenous ivuxolimab was administered to patients every 2 weeks at six dose levels: 0.01, 0.1, 0.3, 1.5, 3 and 10 mg/kg. The monotherapy dose-escalation portion (N ≈ 57 patients) of the phase I ivuxolimab trial is reported in the paper. A male proportion of almost 85% and a mean age of approximately 62 years, ranging from roughly 23 to 80, were recorded for the dose-escalation cohort.

As concerns this clone: The antigen it recognizes is unknown. The input lacks base qualities; no much larger clone sits a single base away.

The trial excluded patients who had a history of autoimmune disease or were on systemic immunosuppression. Peripheral blood for TCR sequencing was collected from all dose cohorts at baseline, on cycle 4 day 1, and on cycle 7 day 1. The samples were taken from a phase I, first-in-human, multicenter, open-label dose-escalation trial of ivuxolimab. Adults with locally advanced or metastatic melanoma, renal cell carcinoma, hepatocellular carcinoma or head and neck squamous cell carcinoma were enrolled in the trial. Before TCR sequencing, CD4+ and CD8+ T cells were separately sorted from peripheral blood. Broad study findings and their caveats: After ivuxolimab, more expanded clones were found on average in CD8+ T cells than in CD4+ T cells. The antigen specificity of the peripheral T cells that underwent clonal expansion was not determined. In partial responders in the 0.1-3.0 mg/kg groups, normalized peripheral clonal expansion was found to be among the lowest, especially among CD8+ T cells. Clonal expansion of both CD4+ and CD8+ blood T cells was observed from baseline to week 6 at doses 0.1 to 3.0 mg/kg. Low levels of normalized T-cell clonal expansion were also seen in some patients who did not respond.

At the junction V is shortened by 0 bases and J by 4 bases, with 16 bases in between. Reading from cysteine to phenylalanine, the CDR3 counts 16 amino acids. CDR3 DNA is the only sequence kept; it has 48 bases, read in frame from the first base. CDR1 and CDR2 (SGDLS, YYNGEE) derive from the germline V gene. For sequencing of the TCRbeta CDR3 region, genomic DNA was extracted from the sorted cells. The immunoSEQ Assay was used to sequence the TCRbeta CDR3 regions. TCRdb limited this immuneACCESS table to in-frame rearrangements with V and J called. A share of clones is missing; checked studies link under half to unresolved V genes, and the rest is unexplained. In all, the sample holds 55,000 to 70,000 clones, and about 85% of those were seen once. Jointly, the top ten make up approximately 4.7% of the sample.

This chain is built from TRBV9 and TRBJ2-5; the D gene is possibly TRBD2, with 7 bases matching. The TCR was taken from an adult with an advanced solid tumor such as melanoma, head and neck, liver or kidney cancer. The sample was CD4+ or CD8+ T cells sorted from blood, taken in a trial of the OX40 agonist ivuxolimab. The DNA is as follows: TGTGCCAGCAGCGTAGCTAGGGGGGAGGGCCGAGAGACCCAGTACTTC. Its product reads: CASSVARGEGRETQYF.